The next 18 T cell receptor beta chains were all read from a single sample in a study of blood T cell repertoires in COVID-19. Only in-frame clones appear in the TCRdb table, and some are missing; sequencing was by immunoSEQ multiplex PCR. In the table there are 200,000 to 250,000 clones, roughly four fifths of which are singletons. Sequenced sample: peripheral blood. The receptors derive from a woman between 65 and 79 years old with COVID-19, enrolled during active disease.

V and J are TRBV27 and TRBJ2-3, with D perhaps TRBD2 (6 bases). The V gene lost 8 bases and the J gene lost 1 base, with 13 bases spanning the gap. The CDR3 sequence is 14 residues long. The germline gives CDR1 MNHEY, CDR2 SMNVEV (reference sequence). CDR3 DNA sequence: TGTGCCAGCCAACGGGAGTCGGGCACAGATACGCAGTATTTT. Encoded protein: CASQRESGTDTQYF.

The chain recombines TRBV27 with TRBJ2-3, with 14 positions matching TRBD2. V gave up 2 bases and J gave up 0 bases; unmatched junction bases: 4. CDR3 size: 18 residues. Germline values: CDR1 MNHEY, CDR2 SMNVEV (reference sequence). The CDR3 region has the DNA TGTGCCAGCAGTTTACAGGGGACTAGCGGGAGAAGCACAGATACGCAGTATTTT. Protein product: CASSLQGTSGRSTDTQYF.

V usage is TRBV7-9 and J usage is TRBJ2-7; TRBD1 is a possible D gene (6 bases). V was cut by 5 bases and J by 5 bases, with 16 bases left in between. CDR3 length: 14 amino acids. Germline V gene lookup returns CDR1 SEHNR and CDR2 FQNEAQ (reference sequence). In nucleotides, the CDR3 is TGTGCCAGCAGCCGCCAGGGGACCGTCCACGAGCAGTACTTC. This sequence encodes CASSRQGTVHEQYF.

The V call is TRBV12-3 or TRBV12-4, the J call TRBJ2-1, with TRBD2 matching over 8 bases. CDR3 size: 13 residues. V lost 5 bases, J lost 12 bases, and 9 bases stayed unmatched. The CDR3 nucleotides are TGTGCCAGCAGTATCGTAGGCGGGAGGACGCAGTTCTTC. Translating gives CASSIVGGRTQFF.

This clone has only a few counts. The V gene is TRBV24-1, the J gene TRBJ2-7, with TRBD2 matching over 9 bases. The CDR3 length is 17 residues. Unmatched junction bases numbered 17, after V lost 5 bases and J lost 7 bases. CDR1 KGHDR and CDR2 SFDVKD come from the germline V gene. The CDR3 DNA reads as TGTGCCACCAGTGTCCCCACCTCCGCGGGAGGGGCAAGAGAGCAGTACTTC. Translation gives CATSVPTSAGGAREQYF.

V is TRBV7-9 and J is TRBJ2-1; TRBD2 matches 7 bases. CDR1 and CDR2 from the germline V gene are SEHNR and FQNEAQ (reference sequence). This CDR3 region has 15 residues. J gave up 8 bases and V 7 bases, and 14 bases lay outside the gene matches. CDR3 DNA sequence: TGTGCCAGCACCGTGGGGGAAGGGAGGGTCGATGAGCAGTTCTTC. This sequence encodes CASTVGEGRVDEQFF.

The CDR3 DNA sequence: TGTGCCAGCAGCTACACAGGGGACTATGGCTACACCTTC. Its translation is CASSYTGDYGYTF. The rearrangement links TRBV7-8 to TRBJ1-2, with 7 nucleotides matching TRBD1. With V trimmed by 4 bases and J by 3 bases, 2 bases remained unmatched. Germline CDR1 and CDR2: SGHVS and FQNEAQ. CDR3 length: 13 amino acids. Variable domain in full (rest from reference TRBV7-8 and TRBJ1-2): GAGVSQSPRYKVAKRGQDVALRCDPISGHVSLFWYQQALGQGPEFLTYFQNEAQLDKSGLPSDRFFAERPEGSVSTLKIQRTQQEDSAVYLCASSYTGDYGYTFGSGTRLTVV.

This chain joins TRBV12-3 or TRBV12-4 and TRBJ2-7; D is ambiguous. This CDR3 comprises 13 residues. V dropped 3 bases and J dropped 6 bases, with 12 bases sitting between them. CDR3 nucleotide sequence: TGTGCCAGCAGTTTCCCCCCCCAGTTCGAGCAGTACTTC. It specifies CASSFPPQFEQYF.

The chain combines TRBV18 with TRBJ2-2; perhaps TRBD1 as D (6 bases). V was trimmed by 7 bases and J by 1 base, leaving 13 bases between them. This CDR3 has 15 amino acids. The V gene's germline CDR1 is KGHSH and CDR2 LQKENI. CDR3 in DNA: TGTGCCAGCTTCAGGGACATAGAGAACACCGGGGAGCTGTTTTTT. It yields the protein CASFRDIENTGELFF.

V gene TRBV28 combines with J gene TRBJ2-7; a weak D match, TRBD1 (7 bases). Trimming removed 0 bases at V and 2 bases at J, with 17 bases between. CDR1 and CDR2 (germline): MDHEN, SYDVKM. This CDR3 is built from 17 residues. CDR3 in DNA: TGTGCCAGCAGTTTATGGACCGGGGGACAGCTCCCCTACGAGCAGTACTTC. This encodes CASSLWTGGQLPYEQYF.

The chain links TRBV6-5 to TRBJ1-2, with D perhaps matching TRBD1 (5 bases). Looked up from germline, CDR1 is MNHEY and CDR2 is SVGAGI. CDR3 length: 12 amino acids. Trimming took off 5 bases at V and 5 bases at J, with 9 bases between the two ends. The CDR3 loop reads CASSRRGYGYTF. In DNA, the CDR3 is TGTGCCAGCAGTCGAAGGGGATATGGCTACACCTTC.

DNA for the CDR3: TGTGCCAGCAGCTTAAACAGGGGAAGCAATCAGCCCCAGCATTTT. The encoded protein is CASSLNRGSNQPQHF. V gene TRBV7-2 combines with J gene TRBJ1-5; TRBD1 aligns across 7 bases. Trimming at V came to 2 bases and at J to 1 base, leaving 2 bases not matched to a gene. Germline values: CDR1 SGHTA, CDR2 FQGNSA. The length of the CDR3 is 15 residues.

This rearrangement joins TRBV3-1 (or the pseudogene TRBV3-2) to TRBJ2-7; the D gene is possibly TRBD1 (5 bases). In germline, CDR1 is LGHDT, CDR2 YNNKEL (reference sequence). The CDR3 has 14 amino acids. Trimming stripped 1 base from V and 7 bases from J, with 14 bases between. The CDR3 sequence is CASSQGARAGEQYF. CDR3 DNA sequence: TGTGCCAGCAGCCAAGGGGCTAGGGCAGGGGAGCAGTACTTC.

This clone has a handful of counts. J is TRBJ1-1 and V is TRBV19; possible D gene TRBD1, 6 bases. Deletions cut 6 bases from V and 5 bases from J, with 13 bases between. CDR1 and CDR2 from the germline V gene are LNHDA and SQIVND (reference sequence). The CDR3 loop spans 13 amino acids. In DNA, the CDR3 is TGTGCCAGTAGAGAACAGGGTCGGACTGAAGCTTTCTTT. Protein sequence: CASREQGRTEAFF. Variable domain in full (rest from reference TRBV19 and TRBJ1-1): DGGITQSPKYLFRKEGQNVTLSCEQNLNHDAMYWYRQDPGQGLRLIYYSQIVNDFQKGDIAEGYSVSREKKESFPLTVTSAQKNPTAFYLCASREQGRTEAFFGQGTRLTVV.

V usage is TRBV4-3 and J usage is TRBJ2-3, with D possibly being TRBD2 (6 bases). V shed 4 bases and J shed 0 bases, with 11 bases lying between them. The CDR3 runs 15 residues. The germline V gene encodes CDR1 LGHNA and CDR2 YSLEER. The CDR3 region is CASSPGTLSTDTQYF. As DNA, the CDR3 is TGCGCCAGCAGCCCCGGGACTTTAAGCACAGATACGCAGTATTTT.

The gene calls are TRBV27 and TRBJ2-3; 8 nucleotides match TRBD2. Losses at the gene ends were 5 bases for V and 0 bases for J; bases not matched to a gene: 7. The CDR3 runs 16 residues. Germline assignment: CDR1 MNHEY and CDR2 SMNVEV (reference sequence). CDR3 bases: TGTGCCAGCAGTGGATCCGGGACTAGGAGCACAGATACGCAGTATTTT. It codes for CASSGSGTRSTDTQYF.

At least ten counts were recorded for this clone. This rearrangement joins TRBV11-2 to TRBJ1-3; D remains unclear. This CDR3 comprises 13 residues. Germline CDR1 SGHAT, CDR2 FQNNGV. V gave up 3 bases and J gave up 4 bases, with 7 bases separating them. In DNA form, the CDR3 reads TGTGCCAGCAGCTTGAGCGACGGAAACACCATATATTTT. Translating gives CASSLSDGNTIYF. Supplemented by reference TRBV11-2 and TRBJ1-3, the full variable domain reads EAGVAQSPRYKIIEKRQSVAFWCNPISGHATLYWYQQILGQGPKLLIQFQNNGVVDDSQLPKDRFSAERLKGVDSTLKIQPAKLEDSAVYLCASSLSDGNTIYFGEGSWLTVV.

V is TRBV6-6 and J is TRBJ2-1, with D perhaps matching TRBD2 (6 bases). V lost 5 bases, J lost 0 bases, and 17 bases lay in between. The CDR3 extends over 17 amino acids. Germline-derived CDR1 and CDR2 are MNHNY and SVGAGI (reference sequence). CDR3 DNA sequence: TGTGCCAGCAGTCCGAAAATGGCGGGAAGCTCCTACAATGAGCAGTTCTTC. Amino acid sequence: CASSPKMAGSSYNEQFF.